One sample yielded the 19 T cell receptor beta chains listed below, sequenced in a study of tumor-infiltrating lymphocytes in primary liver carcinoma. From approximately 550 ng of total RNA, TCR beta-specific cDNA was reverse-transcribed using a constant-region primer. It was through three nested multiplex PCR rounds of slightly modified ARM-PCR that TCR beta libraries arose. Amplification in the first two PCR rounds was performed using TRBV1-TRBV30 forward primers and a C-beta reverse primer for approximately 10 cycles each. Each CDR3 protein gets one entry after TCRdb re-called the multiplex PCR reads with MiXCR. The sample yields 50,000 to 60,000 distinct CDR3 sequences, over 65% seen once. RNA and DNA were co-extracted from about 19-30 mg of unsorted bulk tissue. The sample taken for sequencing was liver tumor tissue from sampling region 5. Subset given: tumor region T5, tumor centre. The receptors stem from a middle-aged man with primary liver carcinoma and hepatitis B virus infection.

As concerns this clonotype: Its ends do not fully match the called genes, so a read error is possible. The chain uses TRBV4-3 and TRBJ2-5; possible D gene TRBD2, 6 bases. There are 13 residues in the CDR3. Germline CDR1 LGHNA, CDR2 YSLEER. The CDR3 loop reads CSSSLAYEETQYF. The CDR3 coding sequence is TGCTCCAGCAGTCTAGCGTATGAAGAGACCCAGTACTTC.

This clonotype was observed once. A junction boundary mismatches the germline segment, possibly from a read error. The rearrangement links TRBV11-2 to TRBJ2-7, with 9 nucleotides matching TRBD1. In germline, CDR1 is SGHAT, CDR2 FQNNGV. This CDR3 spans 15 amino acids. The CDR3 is CANSSRWTGENEQYF. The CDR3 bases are TGTGCCAACAGCTCACGATGGACAGGGGAAAACGAACAGTACTTC. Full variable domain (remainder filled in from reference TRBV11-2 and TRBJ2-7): EAGVAQSPRYKIIEKRQSVAFWCNPISGHATLYWYQQILGQGPKLLIQFQNNGVVDDSQLPKDRFSAERLKGVDSTLKIQPAKLEDSAVYLCANSSRWTGENEQYFGPGTRLTVT.

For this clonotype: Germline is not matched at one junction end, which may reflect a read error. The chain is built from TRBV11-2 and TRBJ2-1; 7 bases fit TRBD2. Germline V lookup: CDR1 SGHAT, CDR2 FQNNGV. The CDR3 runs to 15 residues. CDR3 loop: CASSFSGPLSNVQFF. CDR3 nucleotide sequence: TGTGCCAGCAGCTTTAGCGGGCCACTCAGCAATGTGCAGTTCTTC.

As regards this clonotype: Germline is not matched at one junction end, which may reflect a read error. In DNA, the CDR3 is TGCAGGGTTGCCTGGACTCCCCCCTACGAGCAGTACTTC. Its protein product is CRVAWTPPYEQYF. This rearrangement joins TRBV29-1 to TRBJ2-7; perhaps TRBD2 as D (5 bases). The CDR3 covers 13 residues. Germline V gene data show CDR1 as SQVTM and CDR2 as ANQGSEA.

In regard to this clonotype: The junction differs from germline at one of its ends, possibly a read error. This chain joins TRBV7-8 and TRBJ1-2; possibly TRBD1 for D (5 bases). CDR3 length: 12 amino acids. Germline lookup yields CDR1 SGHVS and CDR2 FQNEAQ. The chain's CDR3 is CASSSVGDGYTF. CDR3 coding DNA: TGTGCCAGTAGCTCAGTAGGGGACGGCTACACCTTC.

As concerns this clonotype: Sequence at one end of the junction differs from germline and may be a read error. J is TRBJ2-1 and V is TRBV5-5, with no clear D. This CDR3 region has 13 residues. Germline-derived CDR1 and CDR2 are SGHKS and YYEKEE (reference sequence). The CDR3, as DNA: TGTGCCAGCAGCTACCGAACGGGCAATAAGCAGTTTTTC. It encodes CASSYRTGNKQFF.

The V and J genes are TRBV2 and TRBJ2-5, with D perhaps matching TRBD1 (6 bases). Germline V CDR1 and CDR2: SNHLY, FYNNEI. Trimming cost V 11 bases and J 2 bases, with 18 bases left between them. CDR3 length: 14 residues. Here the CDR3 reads CAGVQGHRQETQYF. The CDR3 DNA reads TGTGCCGGCGTCCAGGGACACCGACAAGAGACCCAGTACTTC. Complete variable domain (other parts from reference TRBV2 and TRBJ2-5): EPEVTQTPSHQVTQMGQEVILRCVPISNHLYFYWYRQILGQKVEFLVSFYNNEISEKSEIFDDQFSVERPDGSNFTLKIRSTKLEDSAMYFCAGVQGHRQETQYFGPGTRLLVL.

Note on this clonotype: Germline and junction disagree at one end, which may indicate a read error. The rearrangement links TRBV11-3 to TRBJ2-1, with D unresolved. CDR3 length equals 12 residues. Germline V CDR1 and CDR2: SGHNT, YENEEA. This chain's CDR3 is CASSLYANEQLF. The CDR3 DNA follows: TGTGCCAGCAGCTTGTATGCCAATGAGCAGCTCTTC.

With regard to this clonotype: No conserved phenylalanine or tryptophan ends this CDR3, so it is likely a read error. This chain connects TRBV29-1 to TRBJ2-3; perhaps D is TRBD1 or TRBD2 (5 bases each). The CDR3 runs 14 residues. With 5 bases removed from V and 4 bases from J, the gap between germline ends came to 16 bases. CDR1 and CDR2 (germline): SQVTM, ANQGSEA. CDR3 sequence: CSVPGTGASDTQYY. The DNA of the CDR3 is TGCAGCGTTCCCGGGACCGGGGCGTCAGATACGCAGTATTAT.

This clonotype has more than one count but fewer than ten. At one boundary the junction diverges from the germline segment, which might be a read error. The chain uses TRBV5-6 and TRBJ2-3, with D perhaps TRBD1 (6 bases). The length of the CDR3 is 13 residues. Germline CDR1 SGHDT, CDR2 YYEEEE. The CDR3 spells CASSLLRTETQYF. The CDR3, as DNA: TGTGCCAGCAGCTTGCTAAGGACAGAAACGCAGTACTTT.

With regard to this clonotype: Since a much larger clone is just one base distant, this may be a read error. CDR3 in amino acids: CTSSGLEVSGAKNIQYF. DNA of the CDR3: TGTACCAGCAGCGGACTAGAAGTGAGTGGAGCCAAAAACATTCAGTACTTC. V and J are TRBV9 and TRBJ2-4; TRBD2 matches 7 bases. This CDR3 has 17 residues. CDR1 and CDR2 from the germline V gene are SGDLS and YYNGEE.

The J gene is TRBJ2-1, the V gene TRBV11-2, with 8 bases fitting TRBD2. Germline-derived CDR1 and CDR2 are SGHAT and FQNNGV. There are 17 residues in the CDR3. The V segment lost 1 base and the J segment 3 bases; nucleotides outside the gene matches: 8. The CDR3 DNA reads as TGTGCCAGCAGCTTAGGTATAGGCGGGAGGTTCTACAATGAGCAGTTCTTC. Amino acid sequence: CASSLGIGGRFYNEQFF.

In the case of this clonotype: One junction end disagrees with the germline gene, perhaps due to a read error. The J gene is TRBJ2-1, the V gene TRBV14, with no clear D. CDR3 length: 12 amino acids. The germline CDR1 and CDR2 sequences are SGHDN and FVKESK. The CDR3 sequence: CGSSLIVSRPFF. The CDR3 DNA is TGTGGCAGCAGCCTTATAGTTTCCCGGCCGTTCTTC. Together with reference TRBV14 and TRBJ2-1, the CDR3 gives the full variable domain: EAGVTQFPSHSVIEKGQTVTLRCDPISGHDNLYWYRRVMGKEIKFLLHFVKESKQDESGMPNNRFLAERTGGTYSTLKVQPAELEDSGVYFCGSSLIVSRPFFGPGTRLTVL.

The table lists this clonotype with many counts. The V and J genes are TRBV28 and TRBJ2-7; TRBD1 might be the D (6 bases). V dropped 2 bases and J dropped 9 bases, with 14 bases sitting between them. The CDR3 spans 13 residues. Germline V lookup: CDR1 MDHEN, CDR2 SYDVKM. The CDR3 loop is CASSLQGPVGQYF. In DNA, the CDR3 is TGTGCCAGCAGTTTACAGGGGCCCGTGGGGCAGTACTTC.

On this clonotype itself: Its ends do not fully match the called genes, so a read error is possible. The CDR3 DNA follows: TGTGCCTACCAGGAGGGGGCGGACACCTGGGAGCTGTTTTTT. It yields the protein CAYQEGADTWELFF. The V gene is TRBV7-9, the J gene TRBJ2-2, with TRBD1 as a possible D gene (7 bases). The CDR3 has 14 amino acids. Germline V gives CDR1 SEHNR, CDR2 FQNEAQ (reference sequence). The full variable domain, its missing parts supplied by reference TRBV7-9 and TRBJ2-2, is DTGVSQNPRHKITKRGQNVTFRCDPISEHNRLYWYRQTLGQGPEFLTYFQNEAQLEKSRLLSDRFSAERPKGSFSTLEIQRTEQGDSAMYLCAYQEGADTWELFFGEGSRLTVL.

This CDR3 is CASSSGFSYEQYF. For the CDR3, the DNA is TGTGCCAGCAGTTCAGGGTTCTCGTACGAGCAGTACTTC. This rearrangement joins TRBV12-3 or TRBV12-4 to TRBJ2-7; D is possibly TRBD1 (5 bases). Trimming shortened V by 4 bases and J by 4 bases, and 11 bases separated the two germline ends. The CDR3 runs 13 residues.

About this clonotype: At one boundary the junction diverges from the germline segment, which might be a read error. CDR3 in DNA: TGCAGCATTGAAGCGGAAGAAGGGGTGGATGACTACATCTTC. This translates into CSIEAEEGVDDYIF. The chain is built from TRBV29-1 and TRBJ1-2, with a tentative D call TRBD1 (5 bases). Germline CDR1 is SQVTM and CDR2 is ANQGSEA. The CDR3 covers 14 residues.

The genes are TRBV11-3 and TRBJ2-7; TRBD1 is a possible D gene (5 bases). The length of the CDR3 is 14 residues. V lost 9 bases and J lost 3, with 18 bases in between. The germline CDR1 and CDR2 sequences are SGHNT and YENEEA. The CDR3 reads CARGPGEGDYEQYF. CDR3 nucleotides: TGTGCCAGGGGCCCTGGTGAAGGGGACTACGAGCAGTACTTC.

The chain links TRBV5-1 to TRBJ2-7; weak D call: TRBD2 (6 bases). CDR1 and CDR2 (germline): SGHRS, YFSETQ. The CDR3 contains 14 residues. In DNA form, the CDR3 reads TGCACTAGCAGCCGCCGGGCCCAGACCTACGAGCAGTACTTC. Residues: CTSSRRAQTYEQYF.